The sample holds a few counts of the clone carrying this T cell receptor beta chain. The V gene lost 2 bases and the J gene lost 5 bases, with 13 bases spanning the gap. CDR3 length equals 14 residues. The germline CDR1 and CDR2 sequences are SGHRS and YFSETQ. The data originate from a study of shared clonotypes between healthy human individuals. About the research overall: CD4 naive cells filled three plates per donor, CD4 memory three, CD8 naive two and CD8 memory one.

Profiling relied on immunoSEQ multiplex PCR, and the TCRdb table lists in-frame clones only, not all of them. Among approximately 2.3 million clones listed, over 90% were seen once. The TCR was taken from a man between 18 and 35 years old in good health. Some clones in this sample may be carry-over from other donors' samples. The chain recombines TRBV5-1 with TRBJ1-1; D may be TRBD1 (5 bases). Specimen: naive CD4+ T cells from PBMCs. Described subset: CD45RA+ positively selected. CDR3 sequence: CASSFGGGLTEAFF. The DNA for the CDR3 is TGCGCCAGCAGCTTCGGGGGAGGGTTGACTGAAGCTTTCTTT.